This TCR beta chain was sequenced for a study of blood T cell repertoires in COVID-19. Looking at the study overall: There were acute and convalescent COVID-19 samples, and they came from the United States, Italy and Spain. PBMCs, B-cell-depleted T cells, or T cells provided the cDNA or gDNA that made up the material.

Seattle patient enrollment occurred during active infection, with longitudinal follow-up thereafter. Source study methods: Estimates of nucleated cell counts were drawn from the amplification of reference gene primers. Some clones are missing from TCRdb's copy, which holds only in-frame ones; the method was immunoSEQ multiplex PCR. Clone size and V and J calls were adopted from that table, with D and trimming inferred from the DNA. The sample has 190,000 or so clones, around four fifths seen once. The ends were cut back, 6 bases at V and 3 bases at J, with 15 bases in the middle. The CDR3 is made up of 14 amino acids. CDR1 and CDR2 from the germline V gene are SGHAT and FQNNGV.

The TCR comes from a man in his 60s with COVID-19, enrolled during active disease. The sample was peripheral blood. The genes are TRBV11-2 and TRBJ2-7; TRBD2 is a possible D gene (6 bases). This CDR3 is CASRAGGRDYEQYF. In DNA, the CDR3 is TGTGCCAGCAGGGCTGGGGGGAGAGACTACGAGCAGTACTTC.